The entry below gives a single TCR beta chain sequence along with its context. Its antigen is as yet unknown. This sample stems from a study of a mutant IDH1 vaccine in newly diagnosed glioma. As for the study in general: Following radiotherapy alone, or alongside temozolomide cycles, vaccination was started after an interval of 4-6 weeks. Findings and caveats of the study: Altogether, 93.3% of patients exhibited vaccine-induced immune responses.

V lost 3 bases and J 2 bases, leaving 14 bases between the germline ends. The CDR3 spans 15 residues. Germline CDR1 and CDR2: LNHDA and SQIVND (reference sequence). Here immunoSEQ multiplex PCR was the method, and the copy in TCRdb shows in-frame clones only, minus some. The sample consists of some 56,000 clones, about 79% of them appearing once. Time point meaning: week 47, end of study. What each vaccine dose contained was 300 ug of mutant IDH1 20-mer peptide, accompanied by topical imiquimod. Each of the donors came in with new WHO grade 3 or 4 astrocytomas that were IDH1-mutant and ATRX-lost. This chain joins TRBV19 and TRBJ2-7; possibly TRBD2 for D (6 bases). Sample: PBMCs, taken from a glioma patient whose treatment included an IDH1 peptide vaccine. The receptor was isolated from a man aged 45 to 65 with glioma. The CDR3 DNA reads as TGTGCCAGTAGTATCAGACCGGGGGAGACCTACGAGCAGTACTTC. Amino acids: CASSIRPGETYEQYF.